This record concerns one T cell receptor (beta chain) sequence. Its antigen is not known. Only in-frame clones appear in the TCRdb table, and some are missing; sequencing was by immunoSEQ multiplex PCR. The profile covers 30,000 to 45,000 clones, none occurring a single time. This entry belongs to a study of T cells after posttransplantation cyclophosphamide. Broader study findings: TRB overlap between skin or GI tissue T cells and blood was limited. Later post-transplant blood repertoires were often dominated by donor CD8+ memory clones. After PTCy, TRB diversity resembled that of CNI/methotrexate controls.

This CDR3 has 15 amino acids. CDR1 GTSNPN and CDR2 SVGIG come from the germline V gene (reference sequence). The junction had 5 bases not matched to a gene; V was cut back by 2 bases and J by 2 bases. Sample: PBMCs. This rearrangement joins TRBV30 to TRBJ1-5; 8 positions agree with TRBD1. The receptor comes from a girl aged 5-17 years in good health, CMV-negative, and a related stem cell transplant donor. The DNA for the CDR3 is TGTGCCTGGAGTTGGACAGGGAAAGGCAATCAGCCCCAGCATTTT. Residues: CAWSWTGKGNQPQHF. Full variable domain (outside the CDR3, taken from reference TRBV30 and TRBJ1-5): SQTIHQWPATLVQPVGSPLSLECTVEGTSNPNLYWYRQAAGRGLQLLFYSVGIGQISSEVPQNLSASRPQDRQFILSSKKLLLSDSGFYLCAWSWTGKGNQPQHFGDGTRLSIL.